Below, 30 T cell receptor beta chains from the same sample are listed, as sequenced in a study of T cell responses to AZD1222 COVID-19 vaccine. Using immunoSEQ multiplex PCR, the repertoire was profiled, and TCRdb retains in-frame clones only, with some absent. Seen here are around 100,000 clones, approximately 88% observed once, and the top ten hold 7% to 10%. The source was peripheral blood, collected on day 0 of AZD1222 vaccination. The source of these receptors is an adult in good health.

The chain employs TRBV7-8 and TRBJ1-1; 7 bases are shared with TRBD1. V shed 4 bases, J shed 4 bases, and the junction held 6 bases outside the gene matches. The germline gives CDR1 SGHVS, CDR2 FQNEAQ. This CDR3 spans 14 amino acids. The CDR3 here is CASSSSRGLTEAFF. CDR3 bases: TGTGCCAGCAGCTCATCGAGGGGGCTCACTGAAGCTTTCTTT.

J is TRBJ2-1 and V is TRBV7-9; 8 positions match TRBD2. The ends lost 3 bases at V and 5 bases at J; junction bases unmatched: 9. Germline-derived CDR1 and CDR2 are SEHNR and FQNEAQ (reference sequence). This CDR3 spans 16 amino acids. Here the CDR3 reads CASSFVAGRGHNEQFF. The CDR3 DNA is TGTGCCAGCAGCTTCGTAGCGGGAAGGGGCCACAATGAGCAGTTCTTC.

This chain uses TRBV10-1 with TRBJ1-1; no definite D call. The germline gives CDR1 WNHNN, CDR2 SYGVQD (reference sequence). The germline V and J ends were trimmed by 5 bases and 0 bases, with 7 bases remaining between them. The CDR3 totals 13 residues. As DNA, the CDR3 is TGCGCCAGCAGTCAGCCAGTGAACACTGAAGCTTTCTTT. This gives the protein CASSQPVNTEAFF.

The chain joins TRBV25-1 to TRBJ2-2; D may be TRBD1 (6 bases). V lost 6 bases, J lost 5 bases, and 10 bases lay in between. The CDR3 spans 13 residues. Germline V lookup: CDR1 MGHDK, CDR2 SYGVNS. For the CDR3, the DNA is TGTGCCAGCAGGGCAGGGGTTACCGGGGAGCTGTTTTTT. Its protein product is CASRAGVTGELFF.

The rearrangement uses TRBV6-5 and TRBJ2-5; a weak D match, TRBD2 (6 bases). V lost 2 bases to trimming and J lost 2 bases, with 12 bases between them. This CDR3 has 15 amino acids. Germline V gene lookup returns CDR1 MNHEY and CDR2 SVGAGI. The CDR3 loop is CASSYVWGEQETQYF. CDR3 coding DNA: TGTGCCAGCAGTTACGTGTGGGGGGAGCAAGAGACCCAGTACTTC.

The rearrangement uses TRBV7-9 and TRBJ1-3; the D is unclear. V was shortened by 3 bases and J by 3 bases, with 15 bases between the two germline ends. Germline V gene lookup returns CDR1 SEHNR and CDR2 FQNEAQ (reference sequence). CDR3 length: 16 amino acids. The CDR3 loop reads CASSFLGPTGGNTIYF. CDR3 coding DNA: TGTGCCAGCAGCTTCCTCGGACCGACGGGTGGAAACACCATATATTTT.

The V gene is TRBV7-2, the J gene TRBJ1-3, with D unclear. With 1 base removed from V and 4 bases from J, the gap between germline ends came to 8 bases. Germline CDR1 is SGHTA and CDR2 is FQGNSA. CDR3 length equals 14 residues. The CDR3 sequence: CASSLGLGGNTIYF. The CDR3 nucleotides are TGTGCCAGCAGCTTAGGACTGGGGGGAAACACCATATATTTT.

Points on this clone: The same CDR3 can be traced to other DNA sequences in this sample. This chain connects TRBV28 to TRBJ1-5; D call uncertain. V was shortened by 1 base and J by 4 bases, with 5 bases between the two germline ends. From germline, CDR1 is MDHEN and CDR2 SYDVKM. This CDR3 has 13 residues. The CDR3 bases are TGTGCCAGCAGTTTATCCGGGAATCAGCCCCAGCATTTT. Its protein is CASSLSGNQPQHF.

This clone was seen a single time. The chain combines TRBV18 with TRBJ1-1; maybe TRBD1 (6 bases). Germline V gene lookup returns CDR1 KGHSH and CDR2 LQKENI. The length of the CDR3 is 12 residues. The germline V and J ends were trimmed by 8 bases and 3 bases, with 10 bases remaining between them. The CDR3 DNA is TGTGCCAGCGGACAGACCTACACTGAAGCTTTCTTT. Encoded protein: CASGQTYTEAFF.

This chain uses TRBV5-8 with TRBJ1-4, with a possible D match to TRBD1 (6 bases). Germline V lookup: CDR1 SGHTS, CDR2 YDEGEE. The V end lost 0 bases, the J end lost 8 bases, and 17 bases lay between the germline ends. The CDR3 extends over 16 amino acids. The CDR3 coding sequence is TGTGCCAGCAGCTTGGGTGCGGGGGCGTTGGGGGAAAAACTGTTTTTT. Translation gives CASSLGAGALGEKLFF.

The chain employs TRBV19 and TRBJ1-1; maybe TRBD1 (5 bases). V was pared by 6 bases and J by 1 base, with 9 bases between. The CDR3 covers 13 residues. Germline V lookup: CDR1 LNHDA, CDR2 SQIVND (reference sequence). CDR3 bases: TGTGCCAGTAGGGGACGGGAGAACACTGAAGCTTTCTTT. This gives the protein CASRGRENTEAFF.

The V gene is TRBV7-2, the J gene TRBJ2-3, with 9 bases lining up with TRBD1. The CDR3 runs to 21 residues. V was pared by 0 bases and J by 2 bases, with 18 bases of the junction left unmatched. CDR1 and CDR2 (germline): SGHTA, FQGNSA. The CDR3 DNA sequence: TGTGCCAGCAGCTTAGCCCACCGGGACAGGGAACTACTAAGCTCCACAGATACGCAGTATTTT. Amino acids: CASSLAHRDRELLSSTDTQYF.

This clone was counted a single time. The chain carries TRBV19 and TRBJ2-7, with unresolved D. This CDR3 spans 12 amino acids. The germline gives CDR1 LNHDA, CDR2 SQIVND (reference sequence). V lost 6 bases and J 6 bases, leaving 12 bases between the germline ends. CDR3 nucleotide sequence: TGTGCCAGTAGGTCGCCAGGAGCCGAGCAGTACTTC. Residues: CASRSPGAEQYF.

V usage is TRBV21-1 and J usage is TRBJ1-2. TRBV21-1 is a documented pseudogene. The CDR3 totals 13 residues. The CDR3 sequence is CASSHRAGGGYTF. CDR3 bases: TGTGCCAGCAGCCACCGGGCCGGAGGTGGCTACACCTTC.

This clone was seen more than once but under ten times. The chain employs TRBV10-3 and TRBJ2-1; possible D gene TRBD2, 6 bases. This CDR3 spans 14 amino acids. V lost 9 bases and J lost 7, with 19 bases in between. Germline values: CDR1 ENHRY, CDR2 SYGVKD. The CDR3 DNA is TGTGCCATGGCCGTCGGGACTTTACTGAATGAGCAGTTCTTC. Translation gives CAMAVGTLLNEQFF.

The rearrangement joins TRBV2 to TRBJ2-7; either TRBD1 or TRBD2 may supply D (5 bases each). The CDR3 covers 13 residues. V shed 0 bases and J shed 8 bases, with 11 bases lying between them. Per the germline V gene, CDR1 is SNHLY and CDR2 is FYNNEI. For the CDR3, the DNA is TGTGCCAGCAGTGAAGCGCCGAGGGGCCAGCAGTACTTC. Translation gives CASSEAPRGQQYF.

The chain employs TRBV4-1 and TRBJ1-3; D remains unclear. V was clipped by 8 bases and J by 0 bases, with 14 bases between them. The CDR3 is 15 amino acids. CDR1 and CDR2 from the germline V gene are MGHRA and YSYEKL. The DNA for the CDR3 is TGCGCCAGCCGACCTCGGGCCAGCTCTGGAAACACCATATATTTT. Its translation is CASRPRASSGNTIYF.

The rearrangement links TRBV19 to TRBJ1-1; D unclear. The V gene's germline CDR1 is LNHDA and CDR2 SQIVND (reference sequence). Trimming took 5 bases from V and 6 from J, leaving 16 bases between them. The CDR3 is made up of 14 amino acids. Here the CDR3 DNA reads TGTGCCAGTAGTTTCGGGGAAAGCAGTTCTGAAGCTTTCTTT. Amino acids: CASSFGESSSEAFF.

This rearrangement joins TRBV7-2 to TRBJ1-4; 7 bases line up with TRBD1. This CDR3 spans 14 amino acids. Looked up from germline, CDR1 is SGHTA and CDR2 is FQGNSA. Trimming took 5 bases from V and 9 from J; bases not matched to a gene: 9. This chain's CDR3 is CASSHSPTGKKLFF. CDR3 DNA: TGTGCCAGCAGCCATTCCCCGACAGGGAAAAAACTGTTTTTT.

The chain is built from TRBV7-2 and TRBJ2-1; 7 nucleotides match TRBD2. J lost 2 bases, V lost 5 bases, and 12 bases had no gene match. The CDR3 totals 17 residues. Germline V gives CDR1 SGHTA, CDR2 FQGNSA. The CDR3 DNA reads TGTGCCAGCAGCCCGCGGGGGAGGCGGGGGACCTACAATGAGCAGTTCTTC. Amino acid sequence: CASSPRGRRGTYNEQFF.

The V call is TRBV7-2, the J call TRBJ1-2, with D perhaps matching TRBD1 (6 bases). CDR3 size: 15 residues. Trimming shortened V by 6 bases and J by 4 bases, and 18 bases separated the two germline ends. In germline, CDR1 is SGHTA, CDR2 FQGNSA. The chain's CDR3 is CASSLALSGVYGYTF. In DNA form, the CDR3 reads TGTGCCAGCAGTCTAGCCCTATCAGGGGTCTATGGCTACACCTTC.

This chain connects TRBV28 to TRBJ2-3; D gene uncertain. Germline loops: CDR1 MDHEN, CDR2 SYDVKM. V was cut by 9 bases and J by 4 bases, with 11 bases left in between. The CDR3 totals 12 residues. The CDR3, as DNA: TGTGCCAGTGGTCCCGCCGCAGATACGCAGTATTTT. It codes for CASGPAADTQYF.

The chain combines TRBV6-6 with TRBJ2-5, with no clear D. The CDR3 sequence is 11 residues long. V gave up 2 bases and J gave up 5 bases, with 3 bases separating them. Germline CDR1 reads MNHNY; CDR2 reads SVGAGI (reference sequence). CDR3 nucleotide sequence: TGTGCCAGCAGTTACCGGGAGACCCAGTACTTC. This translates into CASSYRETQYF.

The chain has TRBV24-1 and TRBJ1-5; 9 bases line up with TRBD1. V gave up 11 bases and J gave up 7 bases; unmatched junction bases: 14. Looked up from germline, CDR1 is KGHDR and CDR2 is SFDVKD. The CDR3 loop spans 15 amino acids. The CDR3: CAIHTGGSLGQPQHF. The DNA for the CDR3 is TGTGCCATCCATACAGGGGGCTCCCTTGGCCAGCCCCAGCATTTT.

The chain employs TRBV28 and TRBJ1-6; 7 bases line up with TRBD1. After removal of 6 bases from V and 9 bases from J, the junction contained 11 bases not matched to a gene. There are 15 residues in the CDR3. CDR1 is MDHEN and CDR2 is SYDVKM in the germline V gene. CDR3 DNA sequence: TGTGCCAGCAGCCCGACAGGGCCGGGGGGTTCACCCCTCCACTTT. Translated, it gives CASSPTGPGGSPLHF. The whole variable domain, remainder taken from reference TRBV28 and TRBJ1-6, is DVKVTQSSRYLVKRTGEKVFLECVQDMDHENMFWYRQDPGLGLRLIYFSYDVKMKEKGDIPEGYSVSREKKERFSLILESASTNQTSMYLCASSPTGPGGSPLHFGNGTRLTVT.

The V gene is TRBV27, the J gene TRBJ1-5; 8 bases match TRBD1. Germline loops: CDR1 MNHEY, CDR2 SMNVEV (reference sequence). V trimming: 6 bases; J trimming: 4 bases; junction bases outside the gene matches: 8. CDR3 length: 15 amino acids. The CDR3 region is CASRAGQGGNQPQHF. The CDR3 DNA is TGTGCCAGCAGGGCAGGACAGGGTGGAAATCAGCCCCAGCATTTT.

The genes are TRBV19 and TRBJ1-5; 8 bases line up with TRBD1. The CDR3 extends over 17 amino acids. The V gene end was trimmed by 3 bases and the J gene end by 0 bases; junction bases not matched to a gene: 7. Germline V gene data show CDR1 as LNHDA and CDR2 as SQIVND (reference sequence). The CDR3 coding sequence is TGTGCCAGTAGTATGGGACAGGCCCTACATAGCAATCAGCCCCAGCATTTT. Residues: CASSMGQALHSNQPQHF.

The V and J genes are TRBV6-5 and TRBJ2-7, with D possibly matching TRBD1 (7 bases). Per the germline V gene, CDR1 is MNHEY and CDR2 is SVGAGI. This CDR3 is 15 amino acids long. The V end lost 7 bases, the J end lost 2 bases, and 18 bases lay between the germline ends. CDR3 sequence reads: CASIGRGEIPYEQYF. The CDR3 DNA reads TGTGCCAGCATAGGCAGGGGGGAGATACCCTACGAGCAGTACTTC.

This clone appeared a few times. The chain carries TRBV7-6 and TRBJ1-1; unclear D gene. V lost 1 base and J 1 base, leaving 10 bases between the germline ends. The CDR3 covers 15 residues. Germline assignment: CDR1 SGHVS and CDR2 FNYEAQ. This chain's CDR3 is CASSLGVGRNTEAFF. CDR3 bases: TGTGCCAGCAGCTTAGGGGTTGGGCGGAACACTGAAGCTTTCTTT.

V gene TRBV6-2 or TRBV6-3 combines with J gene TRBJ1-3, with D hard to call. Germline CDR1 is MNHEY and CDR2 is SVGEGT. The V gene lost 2 bases and the J gene lost 0 bases, with 8 bases spanning the gap. The CDR3 is 15 amino acids. CDR3 amino acids: CASSYSENSGNTIYF. DNA of the CDR3: TGTGCCAGCAGTTACAGCGAGAACTCTGGAAACACCATATATTTT.